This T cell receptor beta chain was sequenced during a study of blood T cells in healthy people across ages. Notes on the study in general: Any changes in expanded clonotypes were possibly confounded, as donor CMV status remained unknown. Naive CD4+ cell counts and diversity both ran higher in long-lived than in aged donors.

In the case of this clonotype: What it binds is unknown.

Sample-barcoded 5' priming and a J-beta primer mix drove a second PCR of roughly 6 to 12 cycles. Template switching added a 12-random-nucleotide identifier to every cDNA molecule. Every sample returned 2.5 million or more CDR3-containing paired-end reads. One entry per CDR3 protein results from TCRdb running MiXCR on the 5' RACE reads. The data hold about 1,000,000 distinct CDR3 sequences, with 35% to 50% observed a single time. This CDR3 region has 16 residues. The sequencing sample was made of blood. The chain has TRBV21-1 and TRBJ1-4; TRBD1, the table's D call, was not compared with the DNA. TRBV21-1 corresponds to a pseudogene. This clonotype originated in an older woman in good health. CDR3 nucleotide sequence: TGTGCCAGCAGCAAAGGGCGACAGACCAATAATGAAAAACTGTTTTTT. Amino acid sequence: CASSKGRQTNNEKLFF.